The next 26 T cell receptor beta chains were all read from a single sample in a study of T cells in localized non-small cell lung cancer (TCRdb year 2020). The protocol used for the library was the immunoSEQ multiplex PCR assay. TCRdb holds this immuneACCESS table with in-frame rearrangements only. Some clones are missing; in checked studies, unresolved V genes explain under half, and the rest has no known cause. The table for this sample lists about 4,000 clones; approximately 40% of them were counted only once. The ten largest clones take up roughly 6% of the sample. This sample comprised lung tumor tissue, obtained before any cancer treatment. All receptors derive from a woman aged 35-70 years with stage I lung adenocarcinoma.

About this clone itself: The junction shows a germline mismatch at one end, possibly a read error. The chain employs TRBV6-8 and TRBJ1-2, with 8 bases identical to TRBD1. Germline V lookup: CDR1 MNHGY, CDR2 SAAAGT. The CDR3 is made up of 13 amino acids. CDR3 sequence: CASSDGTGYGYTF. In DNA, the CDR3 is TGTGCTAGCAGTGACGGGACAGGATATGGCTACACCTTC.

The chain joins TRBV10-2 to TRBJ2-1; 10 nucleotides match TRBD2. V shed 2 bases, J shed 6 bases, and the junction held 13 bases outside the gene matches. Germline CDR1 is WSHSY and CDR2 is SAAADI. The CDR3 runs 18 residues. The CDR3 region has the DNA TGCGCCAGCAGTGAGAGGGGGGTAGCGGGAGGACCGGGCAATGAGCAGTTCTTC. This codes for CASSERGVAGGPGNEQFF.

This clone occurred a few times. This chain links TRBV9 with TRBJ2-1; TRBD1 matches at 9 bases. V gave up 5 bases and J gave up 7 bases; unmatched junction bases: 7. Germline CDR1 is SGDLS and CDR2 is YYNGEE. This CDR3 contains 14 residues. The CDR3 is CASSVGQGKNEQFF. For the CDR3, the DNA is TGTGCCAGCAGTGTCGGACAGGGGAAAAATGAGCAGTTCTTC.

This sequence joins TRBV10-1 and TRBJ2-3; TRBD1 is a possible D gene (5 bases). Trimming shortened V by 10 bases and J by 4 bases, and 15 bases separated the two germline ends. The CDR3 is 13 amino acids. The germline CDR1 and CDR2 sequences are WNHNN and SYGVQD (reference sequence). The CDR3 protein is CATRARGADTQYF. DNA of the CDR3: TGCGCCACCAGGGCTAGGGGCGCAGATACGCAGTATTTT.

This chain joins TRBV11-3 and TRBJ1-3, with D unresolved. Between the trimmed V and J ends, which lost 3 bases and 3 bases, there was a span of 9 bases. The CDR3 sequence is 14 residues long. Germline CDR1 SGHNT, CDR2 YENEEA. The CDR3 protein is CASSLGSGGNTIYF. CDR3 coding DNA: TGTGCCAGCAGCTTGGGGTCGGGTGGAAACACCATATATTTT.

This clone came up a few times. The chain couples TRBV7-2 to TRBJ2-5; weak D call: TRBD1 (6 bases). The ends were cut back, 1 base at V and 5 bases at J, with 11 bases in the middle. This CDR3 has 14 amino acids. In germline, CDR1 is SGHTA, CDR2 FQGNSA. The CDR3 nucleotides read TGTGCCAGCAGCTTAGTGGGGGCAGGGGAGACCCAGTACTTC. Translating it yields CASSLVGAGETQYF.

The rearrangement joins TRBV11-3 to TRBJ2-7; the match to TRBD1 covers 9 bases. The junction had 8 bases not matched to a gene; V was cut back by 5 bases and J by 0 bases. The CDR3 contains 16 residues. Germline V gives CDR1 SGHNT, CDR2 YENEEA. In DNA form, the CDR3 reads TGTGCCAGCAGCCCGGACAGGGGTCGTAGCTCCTACGAGCAGTACTTC. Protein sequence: CASSPDRGRSSYEQYF.

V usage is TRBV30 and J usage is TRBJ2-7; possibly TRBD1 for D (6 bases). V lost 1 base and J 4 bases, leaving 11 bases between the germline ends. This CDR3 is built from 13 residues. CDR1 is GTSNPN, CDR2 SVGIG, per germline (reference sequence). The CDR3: CAWSGGGWYEQYF. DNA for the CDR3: TGTGCCTGGAGTGGAGGGGGTTGGTACGAGCAGTACTTC. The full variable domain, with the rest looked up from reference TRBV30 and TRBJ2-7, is SQTIHQWPATLVQPVGSPLSLECTVEGTSNPNLYWYRQAAGRGLQLLFYSVGIGQISSEVPQNLSASRPQDRQFILSSKKLLLSDSGFYLCAWSGGGWYEQYFGPGTRLTVT.

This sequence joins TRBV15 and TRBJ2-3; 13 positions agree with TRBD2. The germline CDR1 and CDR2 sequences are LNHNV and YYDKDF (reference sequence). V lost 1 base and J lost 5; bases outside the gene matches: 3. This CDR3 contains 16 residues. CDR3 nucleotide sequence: TGTGCCACCAGCAGAGGACTAGCGGGAGGTGGAGATACGCAGTATTTT. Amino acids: CATSRGLAGGGDTQYF.

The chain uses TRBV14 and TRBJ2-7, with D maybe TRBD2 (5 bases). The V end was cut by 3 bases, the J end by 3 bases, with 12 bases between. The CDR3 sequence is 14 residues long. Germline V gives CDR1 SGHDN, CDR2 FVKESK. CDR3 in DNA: TGTGCCAGCAGCCAGTTAGCGACTAACTACGAGCAGTACTTC. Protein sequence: CASSQLATNYEQYF.

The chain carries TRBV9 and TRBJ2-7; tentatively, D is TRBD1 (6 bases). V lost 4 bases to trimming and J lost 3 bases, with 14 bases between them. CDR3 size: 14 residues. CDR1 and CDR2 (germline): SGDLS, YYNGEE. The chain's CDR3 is CASSPRQAYYEQYF. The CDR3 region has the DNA TGTGCCAGCAGCCCCCGACAGGCGTACTACGAGCAGTACTTC.

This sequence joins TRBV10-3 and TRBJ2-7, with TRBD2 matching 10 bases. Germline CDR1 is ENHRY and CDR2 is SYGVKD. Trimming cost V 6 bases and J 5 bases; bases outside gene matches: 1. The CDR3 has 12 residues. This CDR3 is CAISLAGDEQYF. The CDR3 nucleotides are TGTGCCATCAGCCTAGCGGGAGACGAGCAGTACTTC.

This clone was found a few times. In DNA form, the CDR3 reads TGTGCCAGTAAGTCTGGACAGGGGCACGAGACCCAGTACTTC. Amino acids: CASKSGQGHETQYF. The V gene is TRBV19, the J gene TRBJ2-5; the match to TRBD1 covers 9 bases. V trimming: 7 bases; J trimming: 5 bases; junction bases outside the gene matches: 8. The V gene's germline CDR1 is LNHDA and CDR2 SQIVND (reference sequence). This CDR3 is 14 amino acids long.

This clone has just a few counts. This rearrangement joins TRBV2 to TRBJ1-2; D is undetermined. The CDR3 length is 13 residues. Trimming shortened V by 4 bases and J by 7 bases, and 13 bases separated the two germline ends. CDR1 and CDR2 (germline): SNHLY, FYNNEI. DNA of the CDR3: TGTGCCAGCAGTGTGGGCTACGCGGCTGGCTACACCTTC. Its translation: CASSVGYAAGYTF. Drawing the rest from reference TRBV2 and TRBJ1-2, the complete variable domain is EPEVTQTPSHQVTQMGQEVILRCVPISNHLYFYWYRQILGQKVEFLVSFYNNEISEKSEIFDDQFSVERPDGSNFTLKIRSTKLEDSAMYFCASSVGYAAGYTFGSGTRLTVV.

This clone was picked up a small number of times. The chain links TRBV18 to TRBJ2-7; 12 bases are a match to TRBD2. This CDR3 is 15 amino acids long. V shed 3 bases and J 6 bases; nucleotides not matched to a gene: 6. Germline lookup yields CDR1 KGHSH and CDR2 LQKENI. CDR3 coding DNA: TGTGCCAGCTCACCGCCGGGACTAGCGGGTAGCGAGCAGTACTTC. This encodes CASSPPGLAGSEQYF.

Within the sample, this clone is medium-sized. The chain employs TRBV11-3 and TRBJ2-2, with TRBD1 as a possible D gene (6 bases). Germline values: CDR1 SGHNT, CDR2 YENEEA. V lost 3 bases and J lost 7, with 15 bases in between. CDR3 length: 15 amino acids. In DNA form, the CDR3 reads TGTGCCAGCAGCTTGGTGGGGGCGCAGGTCGGGGAGCTGTTTTTT. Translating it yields CASSLVGAQVGELFF.

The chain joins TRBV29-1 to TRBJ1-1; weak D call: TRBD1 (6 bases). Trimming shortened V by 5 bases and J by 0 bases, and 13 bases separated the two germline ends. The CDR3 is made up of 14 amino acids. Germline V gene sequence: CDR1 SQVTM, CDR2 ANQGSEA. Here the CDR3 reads CSVKQGHLNTEAFF. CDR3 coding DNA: TGCAGCGTTAAACAGGGCCATCTGAACACTGAAGCTTTCTTT.

In DNA, the CDR3 is TGCAGCGTTTCCAGGGGAGAAGAGACCCAGTACTTC. Amino acids: CSVSRGEETQYF. V is TRBV29-1 and J is TRBJ2-5; D may be TRBD1 (6 bases). This CDR3 is 12 amino acids long. Trimming took off 5 bases at V and 3 bases at J, with 10 bases between the two ends. The germline gives CDR1 SQVTM, CDR2 ANQGSEA.

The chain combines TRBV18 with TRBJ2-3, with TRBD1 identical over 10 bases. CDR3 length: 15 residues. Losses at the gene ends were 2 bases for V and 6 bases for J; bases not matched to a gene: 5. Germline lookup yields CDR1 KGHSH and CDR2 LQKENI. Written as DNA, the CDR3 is TGTGCCAGCTCACCAGGGACAGGGGTTGCCGATACGCAGTATTTT. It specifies CASSPGTGVADTQYF.

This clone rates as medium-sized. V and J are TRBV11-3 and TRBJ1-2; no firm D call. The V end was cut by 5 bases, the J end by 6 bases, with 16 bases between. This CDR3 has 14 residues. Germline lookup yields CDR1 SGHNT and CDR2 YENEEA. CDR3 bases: TGTGCCAGCAGCCCGGGGATAGGCGATGATGGCTACACCTTC. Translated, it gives CASSPGIGDDGYTF.

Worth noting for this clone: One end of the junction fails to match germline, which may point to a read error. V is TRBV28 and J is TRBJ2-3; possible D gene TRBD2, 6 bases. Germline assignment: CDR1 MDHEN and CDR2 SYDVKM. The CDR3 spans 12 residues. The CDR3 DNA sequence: TGTGCCAGCGGAGGGCCCACAAATACGCAGTATTTT. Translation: CASGGPTNTQYF.

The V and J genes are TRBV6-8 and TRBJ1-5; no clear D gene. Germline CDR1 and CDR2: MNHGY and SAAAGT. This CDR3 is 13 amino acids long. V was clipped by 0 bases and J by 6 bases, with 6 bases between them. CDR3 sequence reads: CASSYSMVQPQHF. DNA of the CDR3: TGTGCCAGCAGTTACTCGATGGTTCAGCCCCAGCATTTT.

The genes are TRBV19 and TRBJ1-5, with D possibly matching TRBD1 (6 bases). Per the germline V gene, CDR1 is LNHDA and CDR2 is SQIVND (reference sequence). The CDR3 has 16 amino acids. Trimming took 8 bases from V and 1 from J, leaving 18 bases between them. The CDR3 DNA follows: TGTGCCAGTGGAACGGACAGTGTCAAGAGCAATCAGCCCCAGCATTTT. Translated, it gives CASGTDSVKSNQPQHF.

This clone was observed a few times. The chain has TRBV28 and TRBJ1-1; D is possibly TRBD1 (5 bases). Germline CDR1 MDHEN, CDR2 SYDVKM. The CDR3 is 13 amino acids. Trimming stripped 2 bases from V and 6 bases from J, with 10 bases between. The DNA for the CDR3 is TGTGCCAGCAGTTTAAACAGGCCGGCTGAAGCTTTCTTT. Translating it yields CASSLNRPAEAFF.

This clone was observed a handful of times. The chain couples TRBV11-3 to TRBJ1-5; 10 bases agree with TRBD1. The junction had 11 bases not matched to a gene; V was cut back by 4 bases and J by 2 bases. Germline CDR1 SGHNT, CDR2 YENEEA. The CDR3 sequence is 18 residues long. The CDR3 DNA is TGTGCCAGCAGCTCAACCCGGGGGACAGGGGCAGGCAATCAGCCCCAGCATTTT. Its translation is CASSSTRGTGAGNQPQHF.

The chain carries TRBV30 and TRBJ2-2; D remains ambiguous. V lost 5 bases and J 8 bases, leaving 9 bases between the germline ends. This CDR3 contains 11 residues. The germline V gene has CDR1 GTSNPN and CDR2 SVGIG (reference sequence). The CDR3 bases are TGTGCCTGGGCCCATCGGGGGGAGCTGTTTTTT. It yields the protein CAWAHRGELFF.